The 23 T cell receptor beta chains in this list originate from one sample, sequenced in a study of blood T cells in healthy people across ages. A second roughly 7 to 12 cycle PCR used barcoded and J-beta primers. MiXCR was run by TCRdb on the 5' RACE reads, yielding one entry per CDR3 protein. Of more than 800,000 distinct CDR3 sequences in the sample, 29% were seen once. Specimen: blood. These receptors all come from a woman of 80 years or more in good health.

In its sample, this clonotype was seen many times. This chain joins TRBV7-2 and TRBJ2-7; D may correspond to TRBD1 or TRBD2 (5 bases each). Trimming shortened V by 4 bases and J by 7 bases, and 23 bases separated the two germline ends. This CDR3 region has 16 residues. Germline CDR1 SGHTA, CDR2 FQGNSA. The CDR3 bases are TGTGCCAGCAGCTCAACCCCGGGACGGGGTGCGATTGAGCAGTACTTC. Translation: CASSSTPGRGAIEQYF.

This clonotype was seen repeatedly, ten times or more. The rearrangement uses TRBV24-1 and TRBJ2-1, with 8 bases matching TRBD1. The CDR3 extends over 12 amino acids. With 7 bases clipped from V and 13 bases from J, the junction kept 8 bases outside the gene matches. Germline CDR1 KGHDR, CDR2 SFDVKD. CDR3 residues: CATSDRGLGQFF. The CDR3 nucleotides are TGTGCCACCAGCGACAGGGGTCTGGGACAGTTCTTC.

This clonotype was counted many times. A read error may produce the germline difference seen at one junction end. The chain couples TRBV7-8 to TRBJ2-5; 7 bases line up with TRBD2. Germline values: CDR1 SGHVS, CDR2 FQNEAQ. This CDR3 has 15 residues. The DNA for the CDR3 is TGTGCCAGCAGCTTAGGAGGGACTACCCAAGGGACCCAGTACTTC. Amino acid sequence: CASSLGGTTQGTQYF.

The V gene is TRBV20-1, the J gene TRBJ2-2; the D call may be TRBD1 or TRBD2 (6 bases each). The V end lost 3 bases, the J end lost 1 base, and 12 bases lay between the germline ends. Per the germline V gene, CDR1 is DFQATT and CDR2 is SNEGSKA (reference sequence). This CDR3 has 15 amino acids. The CDR3 sequence is CSASGRGGNTGELFF. DNA of the CDR3: TGCAGTGCTAGTGGCAGGGGAGGGAACACCGGGGAGCTGTTTTTT.

The rearrangement links TRBV6-2 or TRBV6-3 to TRBJ1-6; D is undetermined. V lost 6 bases, J lost 1 base, and 7 bases lay in between. Per germline, CDR1 MNHEY and CDR2 SVGEGT. The CDR3 spans 14 residues. The CDR3 region is CASSSQSYNSPLHF. CDR3 nucleotide sequence: TGTGCCAGCAGCTCGCAATCCTATAATTCACCCCTCCACTTT.

V is TRBV15 and J is TRBJ1-4; D ambiguous. CDR1 is LNHNV and CDR2 is YYDKDF in the germline V gene (reference sequence). CDR3 size: 16 residues. Trimming took 3 bases from V and 8 from J, leaving 19 bases between them. The CDR3 here is CATSSGVETAIEKLFF. For the CDR3, the DNA is TGTGCCACCAGCAGTGGGGTCGAGACGGCGATAGAAAAACTGTTTTTT.

A note on this clonotype: Being one base from a much bigger clone, this may be a read error. The chain combines TRBV20-1 with TRBJ2-4; TRBD2 might be the D (6 bases). The J call may be faulty, since TRBJ2-7 better matches the DNA end. CDR1 and CDR2 from the germline V gene are DFQATT and SNEGSKA (reference sequence). The CDR3 length is 13 residues. CDR3 in amino acids: CGARDWVSYEQYF. The CDR3 nucleotides are TGCGGTGCTCGGGACTGGGTATCCTACGAGCAGTACTTC.

The sample holds many counts of this clonotype. V and J are TRBV15 and TRBJ2-3, with TRBD2 as a possible D gene (5 bases). Per the germline V gene, CDR1 is LNHNV and CDR2 is YYDKDF (reference sequence). CDR3 length: 16 residues. The V and J ends lost 2 bases and 1 base respectively, with 13 bases between them. The CDR3 loop is CATSRKTGMGTDTQYF. The CDR3 bases are TGTGCCACCAGCAGAAAAACGGGGATGGGCACAGATACGCAGTATTTT.

The V gene is TRBV20-1, the J gene TRBJ2-1, with D possibly being TRBD1 or TRBD2 (6 bases each). This CDR3 contains 12 residues. V was pared by 6 bases and J by 6 bases, with 12 bases between. CDR1 DFQATT and CDR2 SNEGSKA come from the germline V gene (reference sequence). DNA for the CDR3: TGCAGTGCAGAGGGGGGCATCAATGAGCAGTTCTTC. It yields the protein CSAEGGINEQFF.

The table lists this clonotype with a few counts. This chain joins TRBV28 and TRBJ1-3; perhaps TRBD1 as D (5 bases). Trimming took off 5 bases at V and 3 bases at J, with 14 bases between the two ends. The CDR3 is made up of 15 amino acids. Germline CDR1 MDHEN, CDR2 SYDVKM. The CDR3 DNA follows: TGTGCCAGCAGTCTTCCCGGGACGAGTGGAAACACCATATATTTT. It yields the protein CASSLPGTSGNTIYF.

Only a few counts were recorded for this clonotype. The genes are TRBV7-2 and TRBJ1-1, with 9 bases aligning to TRBD1. With V trimmed by 5 bases and J by 5 bases, 3 bases remained unmatched. The CDR3 is made up of 13 amino acids. Germline CDR1 SGHTA, CDR2 FQGNSA. As DNA, the CDR3 is TGTGCCAGCAGCACCGGGACAGGGACTGAAGCTTTCTTT. The encoded protein is CASSTGTGTEAFF.

This CDR3 is CSALKGHPNYGYTF. The CDR3, as DNA: TGCAGTGCTCTCAAGGGACACCCGAACTATGGCTACACCTTC. The chain recombines TRBV20-1 with TRBJ1-2, with D maybe TRBD1 (6 bases). CDR1 is DFQATT, CDR2 SNEGSKA, per germline (reference sequence). The CDR3 contains 14 residues. Trimming left V 5 bases short and J 2 bases short, with 15 bases between.

In the case of this clonotype: Possible read error: a much larger clone is one base away. The V and J genes are TRBV2 and TRBJ1-4, with 9 bases lining up with TRBD1. The CDR3 has 14 amino acids. Germline lookup yields CDR1 SNHLY and CDR2 FYNNEI. The junction had 9 bases not matched to a gene; V was cut back by 6 bases and J by 10 bases. DNA for the CDR3: TGTGCCAGCAGCACCGGGACAGGGATGGGAAAACTGTTTTTT. This codes for CASSTGTGMGKLFF.

As concerns this clonotype: This may be a read error, as it is one base from a much larger clone. The chain uses TRBV4-2 and TRBJ1-2; D not certain. This CDR3 has 15 residues. In germline, CDR1 is LGHNA, CDR2 YNFKEQ. The CDR3: CASSQDLSANYDYTF. The CDR3 nucleotides read TGTGCCAGCAGCCAAGATCTTTCAGCGAACTATGACTACACCTTC.

Ten or more counts support this clonotype. This chain links TRBV3-1 with TRBJ2-1, with D hard to call. V was clipped by 7 bases and J by 4 bases, with 11 bases between them. The CDR3 has 13 residues. Per the germline V gene, CDR1 is LGHDT and CDR2 is YNNKEL (reference sequence). CDR3 bases: TGTGCCAGCACCCGCTTAGGATACAATGAGCAGTTCTTC. It translates to CASTRLGYNEQFF.

This clonotype was seen a single time. The chain uses TRBV3-1 and TRBJ2-2, with 11 bases that match TRBD2. The V and J ends lost 0 bases and 0 bases, in that order; junction bases with no gene match: 3. The CDR3 is 18 residues long. In germline, CDR1 is LGHDT, CDR2 YNNKEL (reference sequence). The CDR3, as DNA: TGTGCCAGCAGCCAAGATCCTAGCGGGGGGACGAACACCGGGGAGCTGTTTTTT. This gives the protein CASSQDPSGGTNTGELFF.

In the case of this clonotype: This may be a read error, as it is one base from a much larger clone. This rearrangement joins TRBV20-1 to TRBJ2-7; the D gene is possibly TRBD1 (6 bases). The CDR3 runs 14 residues. The V gene lost 6 bases and the J gene lost 6 bases, with 21 bases spanning the gap. Germline CDR1 and CDR2: DFQATT and SNEGSKA (reference sequence). CDR3 sequence: CSAPARGNLGEQYF. The CDR3 DNA sequence: TGCAGTGCCCCCGCCAGGGGTAACCTAGGCGAGCAGTACTTC.

Remarks on this clonotype: A much larger clone differs from this one at a single base, so this may be a read error. The chain is built from TRBV6-1 and TRBJ2-6; D is possibly TRBD1 (5 bases). The germline V gene has CDR1 MNHNS and CDR2 SASEGT. Trimming stripped 7 bases from V and 5 bases from J, with 15 bases between. The CDR3 runs to 15 residues. The CDR3 here is CASNPQGARANVLTF. As DNA, the CDR3 is TGTGCCAGCAATCCCCAGGGTGCTAGGGCCAACGTCCTGACTTTC.

The chain uses TRBV10-2 and TRBJ1-1; 7 bases align to TRBD1. Losses at the gene ends were 6 bases for V and 6 bases for J; bases not matched to a gene: 4. CDR3 length: 12 amino acids. The V gene's germline CDR1 is WSHSY and CDR2 SAAADI. The DNA for the CDR3 is TGCGCCAGCAGAACAGGGGATGCTGAAGCTTTCTTT. This translates into CASRTGDAEAFF.

A word on this clonotype: This could be a read error, since a much larger clone is one nucleotide away. V is TRBV12-3 or TRBV12-4 and J is TRBJ2-3, with 8 positions matching TRBD1. The CDR3 length is 16 residues. CDR3 amino acids: CASSLRGDRGTDTEYF. The CDR3 bases are TGTGCCAGCAGTTTAAGAGGCGACAGGGGAACAGATACGGAGTATTTT.

Note on this clonotype: The CDR3 carries no conserved terminal phenylalanine or tryptophan, so it likely arises from a read error. V gene TRBV6-2 or TRBV6-3 combines with J gene TRBJ2-5; weak D call: TRBD1 (5 bases). Germline V gene data show CDR1 as MNHEY and CDR2 as SVGEGT. CDR3 length equals 16 residues. Trimming stripped 5 bases from V and 1 base from J, with 17 bases between. CDR3 loop: CASSPGSGALQETQYL. In DNA form, the CDR3 reads TGTGCCAGCAGTCCCGGTAGTGGGGCGCTCCAAGAGACCCAGTACTTA.

This clonotype was seen repeatedly, ten times or more. The chain links TRBV9 to TRBJ1-2; the D gene is possibly TRBD1 (6 bases). This CDR3 has 14 amino acids. Trimming pared 0 bases from V and 6 bases from J, leaving 12 bases between. Germline CDR1 and CDR2: SGDLS and YYNGEE. CDR3 sequence: CASSVGLGADGYTF. Written as DNA, the CDR3 is TGTGCCAGCAGCGTAGGACTGGGGGCGGATGGCTACACCTTC.

Concerning this clonotype itself: This clone may be a read error of a much larger clone one base away. This chain links TRBV2 with TRBJ2-4, with D perhaps TRBD1 or TRBD2 (6 bases each). V lost 10 bases and J lost 8, with 21 bases in between. Looked up from germline, CDR1 is SNHLY and CDR2 is FYNNEI. The CDR3 is made up of 14 amino acids. In DNA form, the CDR3 reads TGTGCCACCAGGCTAACGGGGGCGAGGGACATTCAGTACTTC. This encodes CATRLTGARDIQYF.